The 19 T cell receptor beta chains in this list originate from one sample, sequenced in a study of spatial heterogeneity in lung cancer. TCRdb itself ran the 5' RACE reads through MiXCR, one entry per CDR3 protein. Here the sample spans 12,000 to 15,000 distinct CDR3 sequences, around 8% being singletons. Time point reported: sample taken at primary tumor resection. Sequencing covered unsorted whole RNA taken from tumor, nontumor lung or frozen PBMC. The input for sequencing was PBMCs, taken at surgery. The origin of the receptors is a female donor with early-stage non-small cell lung cancer.

V usage is TRBV29-1 and J usage is TRBJ2-5, with 7 bases matching TRBD1. Looked up from germline, CDR1 is SQVTM and CDR2 is ANQGSEA. The trim removed 8 bases at V and 5 bases at J, leaving 11 bases unmatched. This CDR3 spans 13 amino acids. The CDR3 loop is CSSRTGVGETQYF. CDR3 DNA: TGCAGCTCGAGAACAGGGGTCGGGGAGACCCAGTACTTC.

This clonotype was seen at least ten times. V gene TRBV28 combines with J gene TRBJ2-1; possibly TRBD1 for D (6 bases). Germline CDR1 and CDR2: MDHEN and SYDVKM. CDR3 size: 14 residues. The V end was cut by 5 bases, the J end by 7 bases, with 15 bases between. The CDR3, as DNA: TGTGCCAGCAGTCTCCGGCAGGGGTCTAATGAGCAGTTCTTC. It encodes CASSLRQGSNEQFF.

This clonotype was seen ten or more times. The chain employs TRBV28 and TRBJ2-1, with D possibly called TRBD1 or TRBD2 (5 bases each). The CDR3 loop spans 12 amino acids. Germline loops: CDR1 MDHEN, CDR2 SYDVKM. V dropped 7 bases and J dropped 7 bases, with 11 bases sitting between them. The CDR3 DNA reads as TGTGCCAGCACGCTAGCAGGGAATGAGCAGTTCTTC. It is translated as CASTLAGNEQFF.

Remarks on this clonotype: Since a much larger clone is just one base distant, this may be a read error. V gene TRBV12-3 or TRBV12-4 combines with J gene TRBJ2-1; D not resolved. V lost 1 base to trimming and J lost 7 bases, with 11 bases between them. This CDR3 has 14 amino acids. The CDR3 nucleotides read TGTGCCAGCAGTTTAGTAGGGTTAGTGAATGAGCAGTTCTTC. Protein product: CASSLVGLVNEQFF.

With respect to this clonotype: This CDR3 is missing its conserved last phenylalanine or tryptophan, likely due to a read error. V usage is TRBV28 and J usage is TRBJ1-6, with 7 bases fitting TRBD1. The V gene end was trimmed by 10 bases and the J gene end by 0 bases; junction bases not matched to a gene: 3. Germline assignment: CDR1 MDHEN and CDR2 SYDVKM. The CDR3 is made up of 14 amino acids. The CDR3 is CATGGSSYNSPLHL. The CDR3 coding sequence is TGTGCCACAGGGGGTAGCTCCTATAATTCACCCCTCCACCTT.

The V and J genes are TRBV10-3 and TRBJ1-6, with TRBD1 matching over 7 bases. V was pared by 10 bases and J by 5 bases, with 11 bases of the junction left unmatched. Germline CDR1 ENHRY, CDR2 SYGVKD. The CDR3 covers 15 residues. CDR3 in amino acids: CATTGAGGNNSPLHF. CDR3 coding DNA: TGTGCCACCACCGGGGCAGGGGGGAATAATTCACCCCTCCACTTT.

This chain uses TRBV28 with TRBJ1-4; weak D call: TRBD1 (6 bases). The CDR3 covers 11 residues. The ends were cut back, 6 bases at V and 11 bases at J, with 10 bases in the middle. The germline gives CDR1 MDHEN, CDR2 SYDVKM. Written as DNA, the CDR3 is TGTGCCAGCAGCTCCGGACAGAAACTGTTTTTT. Protein sequence: CASSSGQKLFF. The whole variable domain, filled in from reference TRBV28 and TRBJ1-4, reads DVKVTQSSRYLVKRTGEKVFLECVQDMDHENMFWYRQDPGLGLRLIYFSYDVKMKEKGDIPEGYSVSREKKERFSLILESASTNQTSMYLCASSSGQKLFFGSGTQLSVL.

This chain connects TRBV2 to TRBJ2-4; the D is unclear. The germline V gene has CDR1 SNHLY and CDR2 FYNNEI. The CDR3 contains 14 residues. V lost 1 base to trimming and J lost 8 bases, with 12 bases between them. For the CDR3, the DNA is TGTGCCAGCAGTGAAGGGGTAGAAACAGACATTCAGTACTTC. Translation gives CASSEGVETDIQYF.

The table lists this clonotype with a few counts. The genes are TRBV7-9 and TRBJ2-5; TRBD2 aligns across 8 bases. Germline CDR1 SEHNR, CDR2 FQNEAQ (reference sequence). The CDR3 contains 15 residues. Trimming removed 5 bases from V and 2 bases from J; junction bases left unmatched: 7. The chain's CDR3 is CASSRGGGRQETQYF. The CDR3 DNA follows: TGTGCCAGCAGCCGGGGGGGAGGCCGACAAGAGACCCAGTACTTC.

This clonotype was counted at least ten times. The CDR3 region is CASSGTGGFNTQYF. The CDR3 coding sequence is TGTGCCAGCAGCGGGACAGGGGGTTTCAATACGCAGTATTTT. J is TRBJ2-3 and V is TRBV6-5; the match to TRBD1 covers 11 bases. The CDR3 totals 14 residues. V dropped 6 bases and J dropped 7; count of bases not matched to a gene: 6. Germline CDR1 MNHEY, CDR2 SVGAGI.

This clonotype was seen at least ten times. The chain uses TRBV6-5 and TRBJ2-1; 7 bases map to TRBD1. The ends lost 4 bases at V and 12 bases at J; junction bases unmatched: 9. Germline loops: CDR1 MNHEY, CDR2 SVGAGI. The CDR3 is 13 amino acids. The CDR3 sequence: CASSSRTGQGQFF. The CDR3 coding sequence is TGTGCCAGCAGTTCTCGGACAGGCCAGGGGCAGTTCTTC.

The table lists this clonotype with a few counts. The CDR3 coding sequence is TGCGCCAGCAGCTCCGGGGAATCTGGCTACACCTTC. Translating it yields CASSSGESGYTF. The chain has TRBV5-1 and TRBJ1-2; D not certain. Trimming stripped 3 bases from V and 7 bases from J, with 10 bases between. This CDR3 contains 12 residues. Germline-derived CDR1 and CDR2 are SGHRS and YFSETQ.

The chain carries TRBV27 and TRBJ1-6; no definite D call. The CDR3 runs to 15 residues. CDR1 and CDR2 (germline): MNHEY, SMNVEV (reference sequence). Trimming stripped 2 bases from V and 5 bases from J, with 10 bases between. The CDR3 DNA sequence: TGTGCCAGCAGTTTAGGGCCCGCGAATAATTCACCCCTCCACTTT. Translation: CASSLGPANNSPLHF.

This clonotype was seen repeatedly, ten times or more. The rearrangement links TRBV9 to TRBJ2-7; a possible D gene is TRBD1 (5 bases). CDR1 and CDR2 (germline): SGDLS, YYNGEE. The length of the CDR3 is 14 residues. V lost 0 bases to trimming and J lost 4 bases, with 11 bases between them. CDR3 DNA sequence: TGTGCCAGCAGCGTAGGATTGGGGCTTTACGAGCAGTACTTC. Translated, it gives CASSVGLGLYEQYF.

There are many counts of this clonotype. V gene TRBV19 combines with J gene TRBJ2-1; 9 bases align to TRBD1. The trim removed 6 bases at V and 12 bases at J, leaving 30 bases unmatched. Looked up from germline, CDR1 is LNHDA and CDR2 is SQIVND (reference sequence). The CDR3 contains 20 residues. CDR3 region: CASSLGGGTGFWSGKRVQFF. In DNA, the CDR3 is TGTGCCAGTAGCCTTGGGGGTGGGACAGGGTTTTGGAGCGGGAAGAGGGTGCAGTTCTTC.

This chain links TRBV6-5 with TRBJ2-2; the match to TRBD2 covers 7 bases. Germline CDR1 is MNHEY and CDR2 is SVGAGI. J lost 2 bases, V lost 9 bases, and 6 bases had no gene match. There are 14 residues in the CDR3. The CDR3 DNA follows: TGTGCCAGTAGACGGGGGGTCAACACCGGGGAGCTGTTTTTT. As protein: CASRRGVNTGELFF.

By share, this clonotype counts as medium-sized (0.01 to 0.1%). J is TRBJ2-2 and V is TRBV4-1, with 7 bases identical to TRBD2. The CDR3 totals 15 residues. The V gene end was trimmed by 1 base and the J gene end by 5 bases; junction bases not matched to a gene: 4. Germline lookup yields CDR1 MGHRA and CDR2 YSYEKL. DNA of the CDR3: TGCGCCAGCAGCCAAGTCGCTAGCGGAACCGGGGAGCTGTTTTTT. This sequence encodes CASSQVASGTGELFF.

This clonotype was picked up many times. The V and J genes are TRBV6-5 and TRBJ2-5; either TRBD1 or TRBD2 may fit D (5 bases each). V lost 8 bases to trimming and J lost 4 bases, with 11 bases between them. CDR1 is MNHEY, CDR2 SVGAGI, per germline. The CDR3 spans 12 residues. The CDR3 region is CASGTTGETQYF. For the CDR3, the DNA is TGTGCCAGCGGGACGACGGGAGAGACCCAGTACTTC.

The chain links TRBV5-1 to TRBJ2-5; no definite D call. The CDR3 consists of 12 residues. Germline CDR1 is SGHRS and CDR2 is YFSETQ. The V end was cut by 0 bases, the J end by 1 base, with 1 base between. The CDR3 loop reads CASSLVQETQYF. CDR3 nucleotide sequence: TGCGCCAGCAGCTTGGTCCAAGAGACCCAGTACTTC.